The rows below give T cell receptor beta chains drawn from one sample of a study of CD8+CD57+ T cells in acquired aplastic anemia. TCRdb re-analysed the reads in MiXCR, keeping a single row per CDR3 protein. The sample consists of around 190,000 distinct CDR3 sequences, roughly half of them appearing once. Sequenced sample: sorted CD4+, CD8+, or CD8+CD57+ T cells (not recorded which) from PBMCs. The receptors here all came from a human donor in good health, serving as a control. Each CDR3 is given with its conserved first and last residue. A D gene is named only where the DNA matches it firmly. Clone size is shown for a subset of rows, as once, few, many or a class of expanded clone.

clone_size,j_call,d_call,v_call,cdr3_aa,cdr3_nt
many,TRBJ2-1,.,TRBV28,CASMRRNRNEQFF,TGTGCCAGCATGAGGCGGAATCGCAATGAGCAGTTCTTC
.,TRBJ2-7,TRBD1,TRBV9,CASSFGTDAYEQYF,TGTGCCAGCAGCTTTGGGACAGACGCCTACGAGCAGTACTTC
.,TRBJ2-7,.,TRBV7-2,CASSRGGSSSYEQYF,TGTGCCAGCAGCAGAGGGGGGTCTAGCTCCTACGAGCAGTACTTC
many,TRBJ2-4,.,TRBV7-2,CASSLAQGTQYF,TGTGCCAGCAGCTTAGCACAGGGAACTCAGTACTTC
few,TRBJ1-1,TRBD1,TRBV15,CATSNIDRGNGEAFF,TGTGCCACCAGCAACATTGACAGGGGGAACGGTGAAGCTTTCTTT
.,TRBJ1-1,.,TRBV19,CASSSGGYTEAFF,TGTGCCAGTAGTTCCGGGGGGTACACTGAAGCTTTCTTT
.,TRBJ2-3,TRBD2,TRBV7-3,CASSSTSRADTQYF,TGTGCCAGCAGCTCGACTAGCCGGGCAGATACGCAGTATTTT
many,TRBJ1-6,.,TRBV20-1,CSAKPPGRISSYNSPLHF,TGCAGTGCAAAACCCCCCGGCAGAATCAGCTCCTATAATTCACCCCTCCACTTT
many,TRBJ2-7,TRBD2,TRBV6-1,CASRRWTGGSRYEQYF,TGTGCCAGCAGAAGATGGACCGGGGGGAGCAGGTACGAGCAGTACTTC
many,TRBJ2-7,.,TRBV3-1,CASSLGRTYEQYF,TGTGCCAGCAGCCTGGGACGGACCTACGAGCAGTACTTC
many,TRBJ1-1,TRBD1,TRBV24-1,CATSDPDRAEAFF,TGTGCCACCAGTGACCCAGACAGGGCCGAAGCTTTCTTT
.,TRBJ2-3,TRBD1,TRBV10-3,CAISESNRGQGPDTQYF,TGTGCCATCAGTGAGTCGAACAGGGGACAGGGGCCAGATACGCAGTATTTT
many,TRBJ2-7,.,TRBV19,CASSSSSEQYF,TGTGCCAGTAGTTCGTCCTCAGAGCAGTACTTC
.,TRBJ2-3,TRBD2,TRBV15,CATSTGTSGGHSTDTQYF,TGTGCCACCAGCACCGGGACTAGCGGGGGGCATAGCACAGATACGCAGTATTTT
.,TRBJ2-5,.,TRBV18,CASFVQGQETQYF,TGTGCCAGCTTCGTGCAGGGACAAGAGACCCAGTACTTC
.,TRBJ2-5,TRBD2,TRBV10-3,CAISGLAGGSKETQYF,TGTGCCATCAGTGGACTAGCGGGAGGCAGTAAGGAGACCCAGTACTTC